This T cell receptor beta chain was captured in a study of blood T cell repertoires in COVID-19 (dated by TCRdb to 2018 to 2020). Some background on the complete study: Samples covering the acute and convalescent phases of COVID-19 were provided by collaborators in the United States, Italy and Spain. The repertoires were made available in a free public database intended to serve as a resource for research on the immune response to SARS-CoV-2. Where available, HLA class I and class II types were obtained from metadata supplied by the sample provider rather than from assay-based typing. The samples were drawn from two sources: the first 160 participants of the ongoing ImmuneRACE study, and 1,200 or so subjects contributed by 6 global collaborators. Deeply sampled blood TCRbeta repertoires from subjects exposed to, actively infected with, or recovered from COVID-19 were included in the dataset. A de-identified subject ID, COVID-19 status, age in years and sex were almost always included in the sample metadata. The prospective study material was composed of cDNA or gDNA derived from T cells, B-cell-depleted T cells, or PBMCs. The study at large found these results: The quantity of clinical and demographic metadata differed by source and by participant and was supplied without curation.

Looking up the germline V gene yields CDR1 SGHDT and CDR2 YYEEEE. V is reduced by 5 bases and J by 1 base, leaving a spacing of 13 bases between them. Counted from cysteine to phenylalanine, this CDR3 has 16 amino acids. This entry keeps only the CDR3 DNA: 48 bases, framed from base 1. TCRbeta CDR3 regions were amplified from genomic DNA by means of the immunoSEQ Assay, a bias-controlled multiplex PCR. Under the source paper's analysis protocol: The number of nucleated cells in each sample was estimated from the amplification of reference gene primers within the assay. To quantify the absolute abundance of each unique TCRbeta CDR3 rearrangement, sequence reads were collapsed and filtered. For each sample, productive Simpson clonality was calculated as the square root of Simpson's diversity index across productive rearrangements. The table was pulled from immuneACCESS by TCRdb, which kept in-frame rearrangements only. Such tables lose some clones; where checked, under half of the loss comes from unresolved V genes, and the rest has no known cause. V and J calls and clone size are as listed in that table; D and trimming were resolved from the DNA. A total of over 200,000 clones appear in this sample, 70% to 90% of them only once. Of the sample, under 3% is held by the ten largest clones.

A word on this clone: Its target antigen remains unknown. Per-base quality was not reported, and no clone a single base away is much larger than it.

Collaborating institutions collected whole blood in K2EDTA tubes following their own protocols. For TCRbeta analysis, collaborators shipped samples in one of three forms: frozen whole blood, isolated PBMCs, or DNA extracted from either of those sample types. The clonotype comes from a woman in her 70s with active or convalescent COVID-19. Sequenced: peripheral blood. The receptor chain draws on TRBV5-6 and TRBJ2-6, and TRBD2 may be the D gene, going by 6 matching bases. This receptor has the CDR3 CASRALGGSGANVLTF. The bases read TGTGCCAGCAGAGCCTTGGGGGGTTCTGGGGCCAACGTCCTGACTTTC.